Following are 27 T cell receptor beta chains from one sample sequenced in a study of T cells after yellow fever vaccination. MiXCR was run by TCRdb on the 5' RACE reads, yielding one entry per CDR3 protein. This table has 200,000 to 250,000 distinct CDR3 sequences, approximately 3% appearing once. The specimen was CD4+ T cells sorted from PBMCs, collected 10 days after the yellow fever booster vaccination. These receptors originate from a man younger than 30 who received the YFV17D yellow fever vaccine.

This clonotype was recorded at least ten times. This sequence joins TRBV7-2 and TRBJ1-6; weak D call: TRBD1 (5 bases). CDR1 SGHTA and CDR2 FQGNSA come from the germline V gene. The CDR3 extends over 14 amino acids. The V end lost 5 bases, the J end lost 6 bases, and 11 bases lay between the germline ends. DNA of the CDR3: TGTGCCAGCAGCCGGTCGGGGCCTAATTCACCCCTCCACTTT. As protein: CASSRSGPNSPLHF.

This clonotype was counted ten times or more. This chain links TRBV5-1 with TRBJ2-1, with D maybe TRBD1 (5 bases). Per germline, CDR1 SGHRS and CDR2 YFSETQ. The CDR3 sequence is 14 residues long. V lost 1 base and J lost 9, with 14 bases in between. Written as DNA, the CDR3 is TGCGCCAGCAGCTTGTCAAACCAAAGGGGTGAGCAGTTCTTC. Protein product: CASSLSNQRGEQFF. The whole variable domain, filled in from reference TRBV5-1 and TRBJ2-1, reads KAGVTQTPRYLIKTRGQQVTLSCSPISGHRSVSWYQQTPGQGLQFLFEYFSETQRNKGNFPGRFSGRQFSNSRSEMNVSTLELGDSALYLCASSLSNQRGEQFFGPGTRLTVL.

The CDR3 loop reads CASSKTQAANTGELFF. CDR3 sequence (DNA): TGCGCCAGCAGCAAGACTCAGGCTGCGAACACCGGGGAGCTGTTTTTT. The gene calls are TRBV4-3 and TRBJ2-2, with D unclear. V was pared by 5 bases and J by 0 bases, with 13 bases between. The germline V gene has CDR1 LGHNA and CDR2 YSLEER. The CDR3 is 16 amino acids.

This clonotype was detected ten times or more. This chain links TRBV18 with TRBJ2-5; D is undetermined. The CDR3 runs 13 residues. With 4 bases removed from V and 1 base from J, the gap between germline ends came to 7 bases. Germline V lookup: CDR1 KGHSH, CDR2 LQKENI. CDR3 sequence (DNA): TGTGCCAGCTCACGCGACATCCAAGAGACCCAGTACTTC. It translates to CASSRDIQETQYF.

There are a few counts of this clonotype. DNA of the CDR3: TGTGCCAGCAGCTACCCACCTAGCGGGGGGGCGAATGAGCAGTTCTTC. Amino acids: CASSYPPSGGANEQFF. The chain employs TRBV5-4 and TRBJ2-1, with TRBD2 matching over 12 bases. This CDR3 has 16 residues. V lost 3 bases and J lost 7; bases outside the gene matches: 8. CDR1 and CDR2 from the germline V gene are SGHNT and YYREEE (reference sequence). Drawing the rest from reference TRBV5-4 and TRBJ2-1, the complete variable domain is ETGVTQSPTHLIKTRGQQVTLRCSSQSGHNTVSWYQQALGQGPQFIFQYYREEENGRGNFPPRFSGLQFPNYSSELNVNALELDDSALYLCASSYPPSGGANEQFFGPGTRLTVL.

The J gene is TRBJ2-7, the V gene TRBV5-4, with D unclear. From germline, CDR1 is SGHNT and CDR2 YYREEE (reference sequence). V was pared by 0 bases and J by 6 bases, with 13 bases between. The CDR3 contains 14 residues. CDR3 nucleotide sequence: TGTGCCAGCAGCTTGGCCGCAGGTTTAGGCGAGCAGTACTTC. This sequence encodes CASSLAAGLGEQYF.

This clonotype was counted ten times or more. V is TRBV7-6 and J is TRBJ2-3; no reliable D call. V lost 8 bases, J lost 8 bases, and 14 bases lay in between. Germline CDR1 is SGHVS and CDR2 is FNYEAQ. CDR3 size: 12 residues. DNA of the CDR3: TGTGCCAGCGACGATGCCTCGGGTACGCAGTATTTT. This sequence encodes CASDDASGTQYF. The complete variable domain, with remaining parts taken from reference TRBV7-6 and TRBJ2-3, reads GAGVSQSPRYKVTKRGQDVALRCDPISGHVSLYWYRQALGQGPEFLTYFNYEAQQDKSGLPNDRFSAERPEGSISTLTIQRTEQRDSAMYRCASDDASGTQYFGPGTRLTVL.

This clonotype appeared many times. The gene calls are TRBV13 and TRBJ2-7; the D is unclear. The CDR3 totals 15 residues. Germline values: CDR1 PRHDT, CDR2 FYEKMQ (reference sequence). Trimming cost V 0 bases and J 0 bases, with 9 bases left between them. CDR3 nucleotides: TGTGCCAGCAGCTTAGGAGGGATTAGCTCCTACGAGCAGTACTTC. Protein: CASSLGGISSYEQYF. The full variable domain, with the rest looked up from reference TRBV13 and TRBJ2-7, is AAGVIQSPRHLIKEKRETATLKCYPIPRHDTVYWYQQGPGQDPQFLISFYEKMQSDKGSIPDRFSAQQFSDYHSELNMSSLELGDSALYFCASSLGGISSYEQYFGPGTRLTVT.

The CDR3 bases are TGTGCCAGCAGCTTGGCTCCCACCCGACAAGAGACCCAGTACTTC. This translates into CASSLAPTRQETQYF. This chain links TRBV5-6 with TRBJ2-5; unclear D gene. CDR1 is SGHDT, CDR2 YYEEEE, per germline. V was shortened by 0 bases and J by 2 bases, with 11 bases between the two germline ends. The CDR3 sequence is 15 residues long.

This clonotype occurred many times. The chain joins TRBV5-6 to TRBJ2-7, with D perhaps TRBD2 (6 bases). Germline lookup yields CDR1 SGHDT and CDR2 YYEEEE. Trimming removed 5 bases at V and 0 bases at J, with 24 bases between. The CDR3 extends over 18 amino acids. The CDR3 coding sequence is TGTGCCAGCAGGGCACGGCGGAGGGGCCCGACGAGCTCCTACGAGCAGTACTTC. Encoded protein: CASRARRRGPTSSYEQYF.

The rearrangement uses TRBV12-3 or TRBV12-4 and TRBJ1-5, with 8 bases identical to TRBD1. V lost 6 bases and J lost 3; bases outside the gene matches: 4. The CDR3 has 14 amino acids. The CDR3 here is CASSGQGDNQPQHF. As DNA, the CDR3 is TGTGCCAGCAGCGGACAGGGTGACAATCAGCCCCAGCATTTT.

This clonotype occurred a few times. The CDR3 bases are TGCAGTGCTAGGACAGGGCGGACTGAAGCTTTCTTT. This sequence encodes CSARTGRTEAFF. The chain is built from TRBV20-1 and TRBJ1-1; 7 bases map to TRBD1. Trimming removed 3 bases from V and 5 bases from J; junction bases left unmatched: 3. The CDR3 extends over 12 amino acids. Germline CDR1 is DFQATT and CDR2 is SNEGSKA (reference sequence).

At least ten counts were recorded for this clonotype. The CDR3 sequence is CASRGLPSNTGELFF. DNA of the CDR3: TGCGCCAGCAGGGGACTCCCTTCGAACACCGGGGAGCTGTTTTTT. The chain recombines TRBV5-1 with TRBJ2-2; maybe TRBD2 (6 bases). Germline V CDR1 and CDR2: SGHRS, YFSETQ. Trimming took 5 bases from V and 0 from J, leaving 11 bases between them. The CDR3 is made up of 15 amino acids.

This clonotype was recorded a few times. The rearrangement joins TRBV11-2 to TRBJ2-4; D is uncertain. Trimming removed 3 bases at V and 4 bases at J, with 10 bases between. CDR3 size: 14 residues. Germline V gene data show CDR1 as SGHAT and CDR2 as FQNNGV. This CDR3 reads CASSFDEWKNIQYF. The CDR3 DNA is TGTGCCAGCAGCTTCGACGAGTGGAAAAACATTCAGTACTTC.

This chain uses TRBV12-3 or TRBV12-4 with TRBJ2-1, with 10 bases aligning to TRBD2. Germline trimming cut 3 bases from V and 4 bases from J; bases unmatched to any gene: 3. CDR3 length: 15 residues. The CDR3 nucleotides are TGTGCCAGCAGTTTGGAACTAGCGGGGTACAATGAGCAGTTCTTC. Its translation: CASSLELAGYNEQFF.

CDR3 region: CASTSPSSPIQYF. The CDR3 DNA follows: TGCGCCAGCACGTCTCCTAGTTCGCCCATTCAGTACTTC. The chain carries TRBV5-1 and TRBJ2-4; D gene unclear. The CDR3 has 13 amino acids. Germline CDR1 reads SGHRS; CDR2 reads YFSETQ. Trimming left V 6 bases short and J 9 bases short, with 16 bases between.

In this sample, this clonotype turned up many times. The J gene is TRBJ2-5, the V gene TRBV5-1, with D tentatively TRBD2 (5 bases). This CDR3 is built from 14 residues. The germline V gene encodes CDR1 SGHRS and CDR2 YFSETQ. Trimming shortened V by 3 bases and J by 0 bases, and 9 bases separated the two germline ends. CDR3 sequence: CASSSGLNQETQYF. The DNA for the CDR3 is TGCGCCAGCAGCTCAGGACTTAACCAAGAGACCCAGTACTTC.

This clonotype was detected many times. The genes are TRBV7-2 and TRBJ1-5, with 7 bases matching TRBD1. The CDR3 spans 13 residues. Germline CDR1 reads SGHTA; CDR2 reads FQGNSA. The ends lost 5 bases at V and 4 bases at J; junction bases unmatched: 2. The chain's CDR3 is CASSPGQNQPQHF. In DNA, the CDR3 is TGTGCCAGCAGCCCGGGACAGAATCAGCCCCAGCATTTT.

In its sample, this clonotype was seen many times. The chain employs TRBV5-1 and TRBJ1-6; no firm D call. The CDR3 is 17 amino acids. V was trimmed by 0 bases and J by 9 bases, leaving 19 bases between them. Germline V gene data show CDR1 as SGHRS and CDR2 as YFSETQ. CDR3 protein: CASSLGSGTSIGSPLHF. DNA of the CDR3: TGCGCCAGCAGCTTGGGGTCCGGAACCAGCATAGGTTCACCCCTCCACTTT.

The rearrangement joins TRBV7-2 to TRBJ1-3, with D maybe TRBD1 (5 bases). The CDR3 extends over 14 amino acids. Germline V gene sequence: CDR1 SGHTA, CDR2 FQGNSA. The V and J ends lost 1 base and 4 bases respectively, with 8 bases between them. CDR3 protein: CASSLVGAGNTIYF. The CDR3, as DNA: TGTGCCAGCAGCTTAGTAGGGGCAGGAAACACCATATATTTT.

This clonotype was counted many times. The chain joins TRBV4-2 to TRBJ2-5; 8 nucleotides align to TRBD2. CDR3 size: 17 residues. V gave up 1 base and J gave up 1 base; unmatched junction bases: 8. In germline, CDR1 is LGHNA, CDR2 YNFKEQ. The CDR3 DNA reads as TGTGCCAGCAGCCAAGGCGGCGGAGCGGGGGCCCAAGAGACCCAGTACTTC. Translated, it gives CASSQGGGAGAQETQYF.

As to this clonotype: Mismatch with germline at one junction end may stem from a read error. This chain uses TRBV5-5 with TRBJ1-5; D not certain. The CDR3 is 13 residues long. Germline V gene data show CDR1 as SGHKS and CDR2 as YYEKEE (reference sequence). Written as DNA, the CDR3 is TGTGCCAGCTGCTTTGCCTCCGAAGTAGCCCAGCATTTT. It specifies CASCFASEVAQHF.

J is TRBJ2-7 and V is TRBV20-1; 8 positions match TRBD1. CDR1 and CDR2 (germline): DFQATT, SNEGSKA (reference sequence). Losses at the gene ends were 6 bases for V and 1 base for J; bases not matched to a gene: 5. This CDR3 comprises 13 residues. The CDR3 is CSAWTGKSYEQYF. The CDR3 nucleotides are TGCAGTGCCTGGACAGGGAAGTCCTACGAGCAGTACTTC.

This chain joins TRBV20-1 and TRBJ1-1; 7 bases agree with TRBD1. V was pared by 3 bases and J by 4 bases, with 5 bases of the junction left unmatched. From germline, CDR1 is DFQATT and CDR2 SNEGSKA (reference sequence). The CDR3 consists of 13 residues. The chain's CDR3 is CSASGQDGTEAFF. CDR3 DNA: TGCAGTGCTAGTGGACAGGATGGCACTGAAGCTTTCTTT.

This clonotype appeared a few times. The CDR3 is CASRGLAATGELFF. The CDR3 DNA reads TGTGCCAGTAGGGGACTAGCGGCCACCGGGGAGCTGTTTTTT. This chain joins TRBV19 and TRBJ2-2; 11 positions agree with TRBD2. CDR1 is LNHDA and CDR2 is SQIVND in the germline V gene (reference sequence). The ends lost 6 bases at V and 4 bases at J; junction bases unmatched: 1. The CDR3 has 14 residues.

This clonotype was counted between two and nine times. DNA of the CDR3: TGTGCCAGCAGCGTAGCTCCCGTAAGAGAGACCCAGTACTTC. Amino acids: CASSVAPVRETQYF. The chain uses TRBV9 and TRBJ2-5; no clear D. V dropped 0 bases and J dropped 4 bases, with 10 bases sitting between them. CDR1 and CDR2 (germline): SGDLS, YYNGEE. The CDR3 extends over 14 amino acids.

This clonotype was observed a few times. The J gene is TRBJ1-1, the V gene TRBV12-3 or TRBV12-4; D unclear. V lost 4 bases to trimming and J lost 14 bases, with 14 bases between them. The CDR3 extends over 11 amino acids. The CDR3 loop is CASSSGSQAFF. The CDR3 region has the DNA TGTGCCAGCAGTTCGGGGTCGCAGGCCTTCTTT.